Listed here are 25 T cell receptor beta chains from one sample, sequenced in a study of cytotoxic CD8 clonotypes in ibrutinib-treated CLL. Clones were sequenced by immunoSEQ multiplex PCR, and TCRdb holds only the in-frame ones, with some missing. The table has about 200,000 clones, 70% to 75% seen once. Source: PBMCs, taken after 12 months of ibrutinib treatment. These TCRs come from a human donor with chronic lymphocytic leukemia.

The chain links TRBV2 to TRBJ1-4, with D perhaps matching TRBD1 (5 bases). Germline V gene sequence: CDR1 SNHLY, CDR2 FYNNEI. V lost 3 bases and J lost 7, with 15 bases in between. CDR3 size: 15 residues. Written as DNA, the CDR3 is TGTGCCAGCAGTGACAGGGCATCGTTCCGTGAAAAACTGTTTTTT. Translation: CASSDRASFREKLFF.

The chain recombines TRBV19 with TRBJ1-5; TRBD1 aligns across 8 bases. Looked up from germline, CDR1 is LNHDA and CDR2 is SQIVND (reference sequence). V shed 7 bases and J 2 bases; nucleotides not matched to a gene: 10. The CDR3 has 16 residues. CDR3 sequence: CASTHRGTRGNQPQHF. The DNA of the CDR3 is TGTGCCAGTACCCACAGGGGGACACGGGGCAATCAGCCCCAGCATTTT.

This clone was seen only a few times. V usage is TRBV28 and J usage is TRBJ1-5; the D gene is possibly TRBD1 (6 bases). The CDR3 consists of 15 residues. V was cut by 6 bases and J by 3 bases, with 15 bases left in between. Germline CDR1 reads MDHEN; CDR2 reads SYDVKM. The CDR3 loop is CASRDAGTHNQPQHF. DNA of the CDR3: TGTGCCAGCAGGGACGCCGGGACACACAATCAGCCCCAGCATTTT.

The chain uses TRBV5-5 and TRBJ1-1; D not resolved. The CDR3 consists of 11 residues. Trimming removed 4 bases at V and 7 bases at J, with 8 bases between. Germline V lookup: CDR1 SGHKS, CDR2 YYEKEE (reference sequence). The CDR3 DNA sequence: TGTGCCAGCAGCCAGAACCTTGAAGCTTTCTTT. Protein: CASSQNLEAFF.

CDR3 residues: CASSEERDVGETQYF. CDR3 DNA: TGCGCCAGCAGTGAGGAACGAGATGTTGGGGAGACCCAGTACTTC. The chain links TRBV10-1 to TRBJ2-5; D uncertain. Trimming took 2 bases from V and 5 from J, leaving 15 bases between them. The length of the CDR3 is 15 residues. Germline V CDR1 and CDR2: WNHNN, SYGVQD (reference sequence).

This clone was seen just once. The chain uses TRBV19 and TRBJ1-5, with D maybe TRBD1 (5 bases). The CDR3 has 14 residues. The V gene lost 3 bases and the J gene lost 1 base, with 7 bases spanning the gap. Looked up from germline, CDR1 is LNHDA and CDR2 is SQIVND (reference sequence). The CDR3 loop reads CASSIAGSNQPQHF. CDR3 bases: TGTGCCAGTAGTATCGCAGGGAGCAATCAGCCCCAGCATTTT.

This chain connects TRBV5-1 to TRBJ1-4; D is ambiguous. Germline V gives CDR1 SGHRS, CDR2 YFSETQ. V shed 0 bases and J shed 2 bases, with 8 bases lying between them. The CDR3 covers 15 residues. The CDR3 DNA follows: TGCGCCAGCAGCTTGGTGGGATCCACTAATGAAAAACTGTTTTTT. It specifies CASSLVGSTNEKLFF.

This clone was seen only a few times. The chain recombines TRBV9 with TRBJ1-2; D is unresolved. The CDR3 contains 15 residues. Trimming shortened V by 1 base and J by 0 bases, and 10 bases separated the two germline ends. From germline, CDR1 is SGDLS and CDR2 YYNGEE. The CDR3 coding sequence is TGTGCCAGCAGCGTACTGGGGTCTGCTAACTATGGCTACACCTTC. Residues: CASSVLGSANYGYTF.

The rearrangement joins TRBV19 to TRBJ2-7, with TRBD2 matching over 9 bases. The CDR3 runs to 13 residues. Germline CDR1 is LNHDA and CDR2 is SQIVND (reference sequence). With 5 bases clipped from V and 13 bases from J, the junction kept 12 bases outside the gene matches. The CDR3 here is CASSPGTSSLRYF. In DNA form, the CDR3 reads TGTGCCAGTAGTCCCGGGACTAGCTCCCTTCGTTACTTC.

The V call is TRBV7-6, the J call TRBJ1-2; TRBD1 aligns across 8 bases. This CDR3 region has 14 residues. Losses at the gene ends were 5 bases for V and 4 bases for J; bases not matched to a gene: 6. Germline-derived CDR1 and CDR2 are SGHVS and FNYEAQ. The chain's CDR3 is CASSPDRGGYGYTF. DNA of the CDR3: TGTGCCAGCAGCCCTGACAGGGGAGGCTATGGCTACACCTTC.

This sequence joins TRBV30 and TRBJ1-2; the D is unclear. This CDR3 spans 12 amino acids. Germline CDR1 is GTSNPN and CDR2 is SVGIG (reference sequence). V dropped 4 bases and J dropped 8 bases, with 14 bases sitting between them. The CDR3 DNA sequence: TGTGCCTGGATTCGGTTTGAGGGCGGCTACACCTTC. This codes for CAWIRFEGGYTF.

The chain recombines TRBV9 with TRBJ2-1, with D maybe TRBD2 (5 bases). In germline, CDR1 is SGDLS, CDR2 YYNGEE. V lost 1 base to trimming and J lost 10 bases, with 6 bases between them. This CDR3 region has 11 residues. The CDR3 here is CASSVRGEQFF. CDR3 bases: TGTGCCAGCAGCGTAAGAGGGGAGCAGTTCTTC.

CDR3 sequence reads: CASSEGQDPRATQYF. The CDR3, as DNA: TGTGCCAGCAGTGAAGGACAGGACCCGAGGGCGACCCAGTACTTC. The chain is built from TRBV2 and TRBJ2-5; TRBD1 might be the D (6 bases). Germline loops: CDR1 SNHLY, CDR2 FYNNEI. The ends were cut back, 1 base at V and 7 bases at J, with 16 bases in the middle. CDR3 length equals 15 residues. The full variable domain, its missing parts supplied by reference TRBV2 and TRBJ2-5, is EPEVTQTPSHQVTQMGQEVILRCVPISNHLYFYWYRQILGQKVEFLVSFYNNEISEKSEIFDDQFSVERPDGSNFTLKIRSTKLEDSAMYFCASSEGQDPRATQYFGPGTRLLVL.

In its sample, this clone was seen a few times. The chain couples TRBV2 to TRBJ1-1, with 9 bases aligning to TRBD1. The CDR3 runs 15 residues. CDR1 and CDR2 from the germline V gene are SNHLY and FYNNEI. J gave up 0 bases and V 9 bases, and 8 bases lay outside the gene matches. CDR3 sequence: CARGMDRGMNTEAFF. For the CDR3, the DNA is TGTGCCAGGGGAATGGACAGGGGAATGAACACTGAAGCTTTCTTT.

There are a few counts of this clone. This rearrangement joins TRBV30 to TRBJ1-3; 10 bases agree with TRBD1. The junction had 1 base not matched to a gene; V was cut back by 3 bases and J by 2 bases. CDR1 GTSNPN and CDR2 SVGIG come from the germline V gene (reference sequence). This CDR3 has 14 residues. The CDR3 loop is CAWRDRGPGNTIYF. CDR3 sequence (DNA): TGTGCCTGGAGAGACAGGGGGCCTGGAAACACCATATATTTT.

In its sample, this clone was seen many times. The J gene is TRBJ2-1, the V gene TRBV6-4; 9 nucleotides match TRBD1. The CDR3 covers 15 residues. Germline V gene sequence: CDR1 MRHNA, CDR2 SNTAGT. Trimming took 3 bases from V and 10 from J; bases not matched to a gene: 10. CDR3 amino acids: CASSEFGTGLGEQFF. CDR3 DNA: TGTGCCAGCAGTGAGTTCGGGACAGGGCTCGGGGAGCAGTTCTTC.

The CDR3 reads CATRRDFGEKLFF. CDR3 nucleotide sequence: TGTGCCACCCGGCGGGATTTTGGCGAAAAACTGTTTTTT. V and J are TRBV7-8 and TRBJ1-4; no firm D call. This CDR3 comprises 13 residues. The V and J ends lost 10 bases and 8 bases respectively, with 17 bases between them. Germline-derived CDR1 and CDR2 are SGHVS and FQNEAQ.

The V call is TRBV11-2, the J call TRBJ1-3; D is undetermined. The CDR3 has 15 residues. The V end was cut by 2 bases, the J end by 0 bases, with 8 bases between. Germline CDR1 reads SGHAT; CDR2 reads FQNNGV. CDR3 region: CASSLRRASGNTIYF. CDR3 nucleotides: TGTGCCAGCAGCTTACGCAGAGCCTCTGGAAACACCATATATTTT.

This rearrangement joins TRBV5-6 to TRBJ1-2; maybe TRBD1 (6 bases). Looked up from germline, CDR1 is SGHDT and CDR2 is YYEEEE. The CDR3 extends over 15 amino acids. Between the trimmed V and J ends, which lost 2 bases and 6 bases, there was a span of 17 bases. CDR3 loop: CASSFPLRGYDGYTF. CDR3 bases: TGTGCCAGCAGCTTTCCATTAAGGGGGTACGATGGCTACACCTTC.

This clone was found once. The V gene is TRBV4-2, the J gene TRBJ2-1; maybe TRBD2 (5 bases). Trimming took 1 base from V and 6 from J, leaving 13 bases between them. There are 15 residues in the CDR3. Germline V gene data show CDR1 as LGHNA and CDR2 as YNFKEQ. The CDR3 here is CASSQGGLGTNEQFF. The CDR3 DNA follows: TGTGCCAGCAGCCAAGGAGGGCTGGGAACCAATGAGCAGTTCTTC.

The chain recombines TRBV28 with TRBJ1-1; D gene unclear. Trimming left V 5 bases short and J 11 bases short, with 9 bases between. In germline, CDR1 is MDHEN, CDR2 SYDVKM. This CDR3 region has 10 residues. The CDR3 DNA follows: TGTGCCAGCAGTCCCCATCGTGCTTTCTTT. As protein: CASSPHRAFF.

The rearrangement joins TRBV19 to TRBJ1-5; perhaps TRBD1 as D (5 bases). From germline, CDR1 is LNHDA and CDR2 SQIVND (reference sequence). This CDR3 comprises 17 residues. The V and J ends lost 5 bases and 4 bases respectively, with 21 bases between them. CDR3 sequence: CASSLRQTGGGNQPQHF. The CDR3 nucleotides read TGTGCCAGTAGTCTACGACAGACTGGCGGAGGGAATCAGCCCCAGCATTTT.

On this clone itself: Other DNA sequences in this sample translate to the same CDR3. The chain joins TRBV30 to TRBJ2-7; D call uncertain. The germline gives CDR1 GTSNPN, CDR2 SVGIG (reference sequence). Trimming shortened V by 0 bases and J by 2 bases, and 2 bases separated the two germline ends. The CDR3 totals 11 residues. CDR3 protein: CAWSVPYEQYF. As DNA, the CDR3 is TGTGCCTGGAGTGTACCCTACGAGCAGTACTTC.

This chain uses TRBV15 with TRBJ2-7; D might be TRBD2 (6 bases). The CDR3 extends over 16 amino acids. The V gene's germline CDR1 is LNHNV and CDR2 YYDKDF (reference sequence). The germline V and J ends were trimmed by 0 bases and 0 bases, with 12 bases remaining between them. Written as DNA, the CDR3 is TGTGCCACCAGCAGAGACGGCGGGGTCAGCTCCTACGAGCAGTACTTC. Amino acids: CATSRDGGVSSYEQYF.

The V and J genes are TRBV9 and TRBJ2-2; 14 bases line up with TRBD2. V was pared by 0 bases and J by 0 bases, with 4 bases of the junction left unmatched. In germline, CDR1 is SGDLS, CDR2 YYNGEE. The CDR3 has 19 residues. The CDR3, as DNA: TGTGCCAGCAGCGTAGTGCTGGGACTAGCGGGGGCGAACACCGGGGAGCTGTTTTTT. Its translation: CASSVVLGLAGANTGELFF.